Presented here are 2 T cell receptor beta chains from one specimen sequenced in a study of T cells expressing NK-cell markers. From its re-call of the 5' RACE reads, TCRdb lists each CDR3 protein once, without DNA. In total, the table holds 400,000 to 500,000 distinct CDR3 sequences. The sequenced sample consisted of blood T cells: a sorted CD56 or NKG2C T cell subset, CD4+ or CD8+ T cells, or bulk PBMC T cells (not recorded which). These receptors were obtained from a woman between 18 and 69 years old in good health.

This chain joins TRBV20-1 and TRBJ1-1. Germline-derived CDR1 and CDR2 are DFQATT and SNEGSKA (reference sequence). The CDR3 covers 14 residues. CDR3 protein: CSARVRGMNTEAFF.

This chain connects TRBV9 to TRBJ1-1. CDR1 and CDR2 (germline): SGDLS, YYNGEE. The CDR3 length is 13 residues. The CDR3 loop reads CASSVEADTEAFF.